The 16 T cell receptor beta chains below were found in one sample sequenced in a study of blood T cell repertoires in COVID-19. The protocol was immunoSEQ multiplex PCR, while the TCRdb copy is restricted to in-frame clones and leaves out a portion. The sample gives roughly 150,000 clones, around 90% of which show up once; approximately 2.1% is in the top ten. Sequences were obtained from peripheral blood. The receptors were sampled from a man in his fifties or sixties who had recovered from COVID-19.

This clone was seen just once. V and J are TRBV4-3 and TRBJ1-2; TRBD1 matches at 9 bases. This CDR3 has 16 amino acids. Germline V lookup: CDR1 LGHNA, CDR2 YSLEER. Losses at the gene ends were 3 bases for V and 4 bases for J; bases not matched to a gene: 9. CDR3: CASSQDPGQGLYGYTF. The CDR3 DNA reads TGCGCCAGCAGCCAGGACCCGGGACAGGGCCTCTATGGCTACACCTTC.

This clone showed up just a few times. This chain connects TRBV19 to TRBJ1-1, with no clear D. The CDR3 has 14 residues. The V and J ends lost 3 bases and 5 bases respectively, with 13 bases between them. The germline gives CDR1 LNHDA, CDR2 SQIVND (reference sequence). The CDR3 here is CASSMRVWGTEAFF. CDR3 nucleotides: TGTGCCAGTAGTATGAGGGTATGGGGAACTGAAGCTTTCTTT.

The chain has TRBV9 and TRBJ1-1; 10 bases match TRBD1. This CDR3 is built from 14 residues. CDR1 and CDR2 (germline): SGDLS, YYNGEE. J was trimmed by 4 bases and V by 4 bases; bases with no gene match: 4. The CDR3 nucleotides are TGTGCCAGCAGCCCTGACAGGGGGCCCACTGAAGCTTTCTTT. This gives the protein CASSPDRGPTEAFF.

This rearrangement joins TRBV5-1 to TRBJ1-4; D not resolved. CDR3 length equals 16 residues. V lost 4 bases to trimming and J lost 0 bases, with 13 bases between them. The germline CDR1 and CDR2 sequences are SGHRS and YFSETQ. CDR3 amino acids: CASSRAGTATNEKLFF. CDR3 in DNA: TGCGCCAGCAGCCGCGCAGGAACGGCAACTAATGAAAAACTGTTTTTT.

The chain is built from TRBV10-3 and TRBJ1-5; D remains ambiguous. Germline V gene data show CDR1 as ENHRY and CDR2 as SYGVKD. Trimming cost V 3 bases and J 7 bases, with 13 bases left between them. The CDR3 sequence is 14 residues long. Written as DNA, the CDR3 is TGTGCCATCAGTGAAGAGATGAGCAGGCAGCCCCAGCATTTT. Amino acid sequence: CAISEEMSRQPQHF.

The chain combines TRBV11-2 with TRBJ2-3; 10 bases map to TRBD2. The CDR3 covers 16 residues. Looked up from germline, CDR1 is SGHAT and CDR2 is FQNNGV. Trimming at V came to 5 bases and at J to 5 bases, leaving 10 bases not matched to a gene. In nucleotides, the CDR3 is TGTGCCAGCAGCCAATCGAGCGGGAGGGCCGTAGATACGCAGTATTTT. It codes for CASSQSSGRAVDTQYF.

There are a few counts of this clone. The chain uses TRBV19 and TRBJ2-3; D call uncertain. Trimming left V 8 bases short and J 4 bases short, with 13 bases between. CDR1 LNHDA and CDR2 SQIVND come from the germline V gene (reference sequence). This CDR3 comprises 13 residues. This chain's CDR3 is CASSRASPDTQYF. CDR3 sequence (DNA): TGTGCCAGTTCCCGAGCATCACCAGATACGCAGTATTTT.

This clone came up once. The chain is built from TRBV19 and TRBJ2-1; 8 nucleotides line up with TRBD2. Germline trimming cut 6 bases from V and 11 bases from J; bases unmatched to any gene: 6. Germline V CDR1 and CDR2: LNHDA, SQIVND (reference sequence). The length of the CDR3 is 12 residues. CDR3 coding DNA: TGTGCCAGTAGGAGTAGCGGGATTAAGCAGTTCTTC. Translated, it gives CASRSSGIKQFF.

The J gene is TRBJ1-1, the V gene TRBV19; 11 positions agree with TRBD1. CDR3 length: 13 residues. Germline V CDR1 and CDR2: LNHDA, SQIVND (reference sequence). After removal of 10 bases from V and 5 bases from J, the junction contained 6 bases not matched to a gene. The CDR3 reads CATWTGGKTEAFF. CDR3 nucleotide sequence: TGTGCCACCTGGACAGGGGGCAAGACTGAAGCTTTCTTT.

V usage is TRBV5-4 and J usage is TRBJ2-1, with 10 bases aligning to TRBD2. The CDR3 loop spans 19 amino acids. Germline CDR1 is SGHNT and CDR2 is YYREEE (reference sequence). V was pared by 4 bases and J by 3 bases, with 16 bases of the junction left unmatched. The CDR3 sequence is CASSTASGRIVRDYNEQFF. The CDR3 region has the DNA TGTGCCAGCAGCACTGCTAGCGGGAGAATAGTACGAGACTACAATGAGCAGTTCTTC. The full variable domain, with the rest looked up from reference TRBV5-4 and TRBJ2-1, is ETGVTQSPTHLIKTRGQQVTLRCSSQSGHNTVSWYQQALGQGPQFIFQYYREEENGRGNFPPRFSGLQFPNYSSELNVNALELDDSALYLCASSTASGRIVRDYNEQFFGPGTRLTVL.

The chain uses TRBV18 and TRBJ1-1; 8 bases are shared with TRBD1. The CDR3 runs to 15 residues. J was trimmed by 5 bases and V by 6 bases; bases with no gene match: 11. CDR1 KGHSH and CDR2 LQKENI come from the germline V gene. The CDR3 here is CASSPQGQGRTEAFF. Here the CDR3 DNA reads TGTGCCAGCTCCCCTCAAGGACAGGGCCGAACTGAAGCTTTCTTT.

The chain couples TRBV28 to TRBJ2-3, with TRBD2 identical over 9 bases. Trimming took 4 bases from V and 6 from J; bases not matched to a gene: 8. The V gene's germline CDR1 is MDHEN and CDR2 SYDVKM. The CDR3 contains 15 residues. CDR3 loop: CASSSAGGPDDTQYF. CDR3 DNA: TGTGCCAGCAGTTCAGCGGGAGGCCCGGATGATACGCAGTATTTT.

This rearrangement joins TRBV28 to TRBJ1-3; no firm D call. Germline V gene sequence: CDR1 MDHEN, CDR2 SYDVKM. V was clipped by 5 bases and J by 5 bases, with 13 bases between them. The CDR3 is 14 amino acids. Here the CDR3 DNA reads TGTGCCAGCAGTCGGGGAGGGTCGAGAAACACCATATATTTT. This codes for CASSRGGSRNTIYF.

This chain joins TRBV7-8 and TRBJ2-3; 12 bases fit TRBD2. Looked up from germline, CDR1 is SGHVS and CDR2 is FQNEAQ. V was clipped by 3 bases and J by 4 bases; unmatched bases: 5. The CDR3 runs to 16 residues. CDR3 residues: CASSLASGGGPDTQYF. The CDR3 nucleotides read TGTGCCAGCAGCTTGGCTAGCGGGGGGGGCCCAGATACGCAGTATTTT. Full variable domain (outside the CDR3, taken from reference TRBV7-8 and TRBJ2-3): GAGVSQSPRYKVAKRGQDVALRCDPISGHVSLFWYQQALGQGPEFLTYFQNEAQLDKSGLPSDRFFAERPEGSVSTLKIQRTQQEDSAVYLCASSLASGGGPDTQYFGPGTRLTVL.

V and J are TRBV7-3 and TRBJ2-1; D unclear. With 5 bases removed from V and 0 bases from J, the gap between germline ends came to 14 bases. This CDR3 contains 16 residues. The germline gives CDR1 SGHTA, CDR2 FQGTGA. CDR3 nucleotides: TGTGCCAGCAGCACCCTCGCGCTGAGCTCCTACAATGAGCAGTTCTTC. It codes for CASSTLALSSYNEQFF. Combining the CDR3 with reference TRBV7-3 and TRBJ2-1 gives the whole variable domain GAGVSQTPSNKVTEKGKYVELRCDPISGHTALYWYRQSLGQGPEFLIYFQGTGAADDSGLPNDRFFAVRPEGSVSTLKIQRTERGDSAVYLCASSTLALSSYNEQFFGPGTRLTVL.

The CDR3 DNA reads as TGTGCCAGCAGTTTGATGGGGACAGGTCTTAATGAAAAACTGTTTTTT. Translating gives CASSLMGTGLNEKLFF. This chain uses TRBV28 with TRBJ1-4; 8 bases map to TRBD1. Trimming removed 3 bases from V and 4 bases from J; junction bases left unmatched: 7. This CDR3 has 16 residues. Germline V CDR1 and CDR2: MDHEN, SYDVKM.